This TCR beta chain was found in a study of neoadjuvant anti-PD-1 for oral cavity cancer. Time point noted: after neoadjuvant nivolumab, at surgical resection. Here immunoSEQ multiplex PCR was the method, and the copy in TCRdb shows in-frame clones only, minus some. The sample carries 73,000 or so clones, 70% to 90% recorded once. V was pared by 4 bases and J by 0 bases, with 2 bases of the junction left unmatched. CDR1 is MRHNA, CDR2 SNTAGT, per germline. This CDR3 comprises 14 residues. The sequence came from a person aged 40 to 85 with oral cavity squamous cell carcinoma. The rearrangement links TRBV6-4 to TRBJ1-1, with TRBD1 matching over 7 bases. This specimen was PBMCs, taken after nivolumab (anti-PD-1) treatment. CDR3 in amino acids: CASSATGMNTEAFF. The CDR3 DNA reads TGTGCCAGCAGTGCGACAGGGATGAACACTGAAGCTTTCTTT.